The present TCR beta chain was sequenced within a study of naive and memory T cell subsets. Cells stained for CD3, CD4, CD8, CD45RA, CD27 and viability were sorted into four CD45RA/CD27 subsets. The germline CDR1 and CDR2 sequences are KGHSH and LQKENI. CDR3 length: 18 residues. The V end lost 2 bases, the J end lost 0 bases, and 18 bases lay between the germline ends. The beta constant-region primer was an equimolar mix of two oligonucleotides covering TRBC1 and TRBC2. TCRdb used MiXCR to reprocess the UMI-ligation and nested PCR reads, holding one entry per CDR3 protein. Seen here are about 21,000 distinct CDR3 sequences, about 11% observed once, and the top ten hold 15% to 20%.

This clonotype was sampled from a human donor in good health. V gene TRBV18 combines with J gene TRBJ2-3; D not certain. What was sequenced was central memory CD8+ T cells from blood. The CDR3, as DNA: TGTGCCAGCTCACCATCTGGCAGCGAGGTCGCTAGCACAGATACGCAGTATTTT. Amino acid sequence: CASSPSGSEVASTDTQYF.